The T cell receptor (beta chain) described here comes from a study of blood T cell repertoires in COVID-19. The method was immunoSEQ multiplex PCR; TCRdb's version includes in-frame clones alone and lacks a portion of them. Of roughly 48,000 clones in the sample, over 80% were seen once. J gave up 2 bases and V 6 bases, and 4 bases lay outside the gene matches. The CDR3 covers 14 residues. From germline, CDR1 is MNHEY and CDR2 SVGAGI. The chain uses TRBV6-5 and TRBJ2-7; the match to TRBD1 covers 10 bases. The material sequenced was peripheral blood. The source is a man in his 70s with acute or convalescent COVID-19. The CDR3 reads CASSQTGGAYEQYF. The DNA of the CDR3 is TGTGCCAGCAGCCAGACAGGGGGCGCCTACGAGCAGTACTTC.